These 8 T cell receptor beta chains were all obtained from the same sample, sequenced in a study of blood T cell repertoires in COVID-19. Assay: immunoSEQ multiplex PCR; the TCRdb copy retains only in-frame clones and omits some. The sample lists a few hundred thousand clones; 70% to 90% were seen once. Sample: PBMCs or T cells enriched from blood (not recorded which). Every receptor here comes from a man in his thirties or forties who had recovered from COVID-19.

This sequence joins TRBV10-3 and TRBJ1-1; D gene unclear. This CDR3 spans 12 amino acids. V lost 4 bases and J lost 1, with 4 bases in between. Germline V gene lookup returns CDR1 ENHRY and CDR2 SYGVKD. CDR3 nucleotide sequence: TGTGCCATCAGTGTCGGGAACACTGAAGCTTTCTTT. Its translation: CAISVGNTEAFF.

The CDR3 region is CASSQDVVGRTYSYEQYF. The CDR3 DNA sequence: TGTGCCAGCAGCCAAGATGTCGTGGGGCGAACCTACTCCTACGAGCAGTACTTC. The V gene is TRBV4-2, the J gene TRBJ2-7, with D perhaps TRBD1 (5 bases). Trimming took off 0 bases at V and 0 bases at J, with 18 bases between the two ends. In germline, CDR1 is LGHNA, CDR2 YNFKEQ. The CDR3 loop spans 18 amino acids.

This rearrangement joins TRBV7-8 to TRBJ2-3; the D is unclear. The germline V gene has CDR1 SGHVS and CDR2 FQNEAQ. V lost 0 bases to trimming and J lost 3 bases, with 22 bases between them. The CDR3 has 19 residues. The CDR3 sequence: CASSLAPVRLRFGTDTQYF. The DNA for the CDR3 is TGTGCCAGCAGCTTAGCGCCTGTCCGACTCCGCTTTGGTACAGATACGCAGTATTTT.

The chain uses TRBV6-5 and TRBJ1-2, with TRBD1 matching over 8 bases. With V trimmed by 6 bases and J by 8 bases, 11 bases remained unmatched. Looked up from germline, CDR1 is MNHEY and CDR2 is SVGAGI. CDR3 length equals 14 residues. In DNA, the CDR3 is TGTGCCAGCAGAAACCTCGGACAGGGCGAAGGCTACACCTTC. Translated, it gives CASRNLGQGEGYTF.

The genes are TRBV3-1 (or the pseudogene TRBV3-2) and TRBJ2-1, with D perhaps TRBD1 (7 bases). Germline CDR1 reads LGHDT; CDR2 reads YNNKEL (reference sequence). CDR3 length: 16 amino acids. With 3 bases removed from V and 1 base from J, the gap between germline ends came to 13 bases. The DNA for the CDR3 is TGTGCCAGCAGCCAGGTACAGGGGAGGTCCTACAATGAGCAGTTCTTC. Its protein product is CASSQVQGRSYNEQFF.

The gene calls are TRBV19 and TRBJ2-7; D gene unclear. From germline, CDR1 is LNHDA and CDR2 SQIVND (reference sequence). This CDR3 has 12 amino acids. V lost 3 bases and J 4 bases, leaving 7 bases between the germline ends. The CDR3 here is CASSMGSYEQYF. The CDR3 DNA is TGTGCCAGTAGTATGGGCAGTTACGAGCAGTACTTC.

This CDR3 is CATSAGLNEAFF. CDR3 nucleotide sequence: TGCGCCACCTCGGCGGGTCTGAATGAAGCTTTCTTT. V gene TRBV4-1 combines with J gene TRBJ1-1; D is uncertain. The length of the CDR3 is 12 residues. The germline gives CDR1 MGHRA, CDR2 YSYEKL. The V end lost 10 bases, the J end lost 7 bases, and 16 bases lay between the germline ends.

The CDR3 bases are TGTGCTAGTGGTTTACAGGGAGGGATCGGTGAAAAACTGTTTTTT. Translating it yields CASGLQGGIGEKLFF. This chain joins TRBV12-5 and TRBJ1-4, with D possibly TRBD1 on 6 matching bases. This CDR3 is built from 15 residues. In germline, CDR1 is LGHNT, CDR2 FRNRAP. V was trimmed by 3 bases and J by 7 bases, leaving 15 bases between them.